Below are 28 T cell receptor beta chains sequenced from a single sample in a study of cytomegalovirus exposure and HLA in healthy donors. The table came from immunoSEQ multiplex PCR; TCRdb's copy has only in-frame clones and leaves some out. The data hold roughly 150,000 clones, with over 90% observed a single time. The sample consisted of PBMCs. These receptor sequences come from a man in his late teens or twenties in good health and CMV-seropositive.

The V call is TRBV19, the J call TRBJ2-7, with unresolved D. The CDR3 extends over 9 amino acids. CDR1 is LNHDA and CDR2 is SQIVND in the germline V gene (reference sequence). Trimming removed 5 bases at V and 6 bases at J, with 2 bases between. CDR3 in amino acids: CASSLEQYF. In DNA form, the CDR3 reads TGTGCCAGTAGTCTCGAGCAGTACTTC.

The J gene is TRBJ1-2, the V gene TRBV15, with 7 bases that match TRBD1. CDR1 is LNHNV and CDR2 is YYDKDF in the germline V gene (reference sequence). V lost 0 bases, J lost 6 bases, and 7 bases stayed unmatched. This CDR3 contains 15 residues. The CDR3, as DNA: TGTGCCACCAGCAGAGATCTAATGACAGGGCATGGCTACACCTTC. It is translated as CATSRDLMTGHGYTF.

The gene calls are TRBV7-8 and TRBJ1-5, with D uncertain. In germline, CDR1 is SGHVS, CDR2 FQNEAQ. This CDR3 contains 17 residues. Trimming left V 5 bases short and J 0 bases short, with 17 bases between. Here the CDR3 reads CASSQTRRVSSNQPQHF. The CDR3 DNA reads TGTGCCAGCAGCCAGACCCGGAGGGTTAGTAGCAATCAGCCCCAGCATTTT.

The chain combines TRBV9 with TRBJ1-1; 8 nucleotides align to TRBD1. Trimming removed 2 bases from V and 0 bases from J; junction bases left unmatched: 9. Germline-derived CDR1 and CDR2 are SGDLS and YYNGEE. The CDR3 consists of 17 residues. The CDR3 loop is CASSVGSTGGLNTEAFF. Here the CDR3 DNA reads TGTGCCAGCAGCGTTGGCAGCACAGGGGGTTTGAACACTGAAGCTTTCTTT.

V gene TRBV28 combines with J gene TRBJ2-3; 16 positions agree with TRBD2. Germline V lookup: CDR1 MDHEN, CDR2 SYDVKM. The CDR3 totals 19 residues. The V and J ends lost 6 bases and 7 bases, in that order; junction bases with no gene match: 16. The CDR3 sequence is CASSRQPGLAGGPSYTQYF. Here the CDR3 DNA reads TGTGCCAGCAGCCGCCAGCCGGGACTAGCGGGAGGGCCTTCGTATACGCAGTATTTT.

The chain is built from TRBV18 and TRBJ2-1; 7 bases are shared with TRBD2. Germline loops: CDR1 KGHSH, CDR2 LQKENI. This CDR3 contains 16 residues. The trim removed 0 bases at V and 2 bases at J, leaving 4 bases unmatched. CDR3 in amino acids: CASSPPGLVTYNEQFF. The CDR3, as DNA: TGTGCCAGCTCACCACCTGGACTAGTGACCTACAATGAGCAGTTCTTC.

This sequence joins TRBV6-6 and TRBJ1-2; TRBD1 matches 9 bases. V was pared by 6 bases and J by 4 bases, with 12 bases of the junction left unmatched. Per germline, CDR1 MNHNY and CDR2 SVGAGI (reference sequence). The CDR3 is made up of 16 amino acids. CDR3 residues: CASRSIRDRVVYGYTF. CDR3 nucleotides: TGTGCCAGCAGATCAATTAGGGACAGGGTAGTCTATGGCTACACCTTC.

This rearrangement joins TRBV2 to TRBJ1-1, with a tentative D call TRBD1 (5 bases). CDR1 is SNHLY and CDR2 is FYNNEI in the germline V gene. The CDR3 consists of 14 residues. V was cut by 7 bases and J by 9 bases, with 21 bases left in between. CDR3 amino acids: CASNPRGPAGKAFF. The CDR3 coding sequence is TGTGCCAGCAACCCAAGGGGTCCAGCGGGTAAAGCTTTCTTT.

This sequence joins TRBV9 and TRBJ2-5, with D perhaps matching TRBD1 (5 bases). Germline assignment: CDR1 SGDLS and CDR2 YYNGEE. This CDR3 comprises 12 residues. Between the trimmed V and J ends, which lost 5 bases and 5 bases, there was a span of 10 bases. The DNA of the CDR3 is TGTGCCAGCAGACCCAAGGGGGAGACCCAGTACTTC. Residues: CASRPKGETQYF.

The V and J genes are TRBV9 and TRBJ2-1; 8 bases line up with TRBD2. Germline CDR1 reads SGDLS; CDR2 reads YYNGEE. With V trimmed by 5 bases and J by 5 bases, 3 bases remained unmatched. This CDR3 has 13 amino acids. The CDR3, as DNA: TGTGCCAGCAGGGGACTAGTTAACAATGAGCAGTTCTTC. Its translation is CASRGLVNNEQFF.

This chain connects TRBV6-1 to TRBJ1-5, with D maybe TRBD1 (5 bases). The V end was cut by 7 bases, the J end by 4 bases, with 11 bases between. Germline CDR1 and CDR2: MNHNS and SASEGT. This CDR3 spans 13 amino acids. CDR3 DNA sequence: TGTGCCAGCATGGGGGGTGAAAATCAGCCCCAGCATTTT. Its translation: CASMGGENQPQHF.

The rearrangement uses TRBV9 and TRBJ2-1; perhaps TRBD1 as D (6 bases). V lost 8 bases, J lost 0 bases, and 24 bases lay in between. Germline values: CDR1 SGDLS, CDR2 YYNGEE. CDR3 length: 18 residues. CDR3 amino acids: CARIRIRQEPSSYNEQFF. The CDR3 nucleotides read TGTGCCAGGATCAGAATTAGACAGGAACCAAGCTCCTACAATGAGCAGTTCTTC.

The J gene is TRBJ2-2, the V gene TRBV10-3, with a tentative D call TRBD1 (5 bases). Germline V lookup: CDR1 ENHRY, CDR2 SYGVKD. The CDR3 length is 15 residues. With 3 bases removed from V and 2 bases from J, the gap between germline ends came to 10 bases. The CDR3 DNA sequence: TGTGCCATCAGTGAAAGCAGGGATAACACCGGGGAGCTGTTTTTT. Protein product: CAISESRDNTGELFF.

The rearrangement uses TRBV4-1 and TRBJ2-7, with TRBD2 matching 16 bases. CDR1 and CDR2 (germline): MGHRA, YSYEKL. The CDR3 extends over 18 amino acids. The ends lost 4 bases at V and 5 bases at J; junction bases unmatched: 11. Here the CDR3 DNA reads TGCGCCAGCAGCCGAAAGACGGGACTAGCGGGAGGGCCGAACGAGCAGTACTTC. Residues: CASSRKTGLAGGPNEQYF.

The CDR3 loop is CATSRQDQETQYF. CDR3 DNA sequence: TGTGCCACCAGCAGACAGGACCAAGAGACCCAGTACTTC. This chain joins TRBV15 and TRBJ2-5, with D uncertain. CDR3 length equals 13 residues. V shed 2 bases and J shed 0 bases, with 4 bases lying between them. Germline-derived CDR1 and CDR2 are LNHNV and YYDKDF (reference sequence).

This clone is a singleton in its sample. CDR3 DNA: TGTGCCAGCAGTGAATTCGGTGGGCGCGGGGCCTACGAGCAGTACTTC. Residues: CASSEFGGRGAYEQYF. The genes are TRBV25-1 and TRBJ2-7, with D perhaps TRBD2 (6 bases). V lost 1 base and J lost 2, with 15 bases in between. The CDR3 runs to 16 residues. Germline V gives CDR1 MGHDK, CDR2 SYGVNS.

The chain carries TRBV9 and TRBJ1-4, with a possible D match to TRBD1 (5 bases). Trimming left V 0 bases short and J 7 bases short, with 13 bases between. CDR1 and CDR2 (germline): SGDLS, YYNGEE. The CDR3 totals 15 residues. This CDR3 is CASSVGQNLGEKLFF. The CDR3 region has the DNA TGTGCCAGCAGCGTAGGACAGAACCTTGGTGAAAAACTGTTTTTT.

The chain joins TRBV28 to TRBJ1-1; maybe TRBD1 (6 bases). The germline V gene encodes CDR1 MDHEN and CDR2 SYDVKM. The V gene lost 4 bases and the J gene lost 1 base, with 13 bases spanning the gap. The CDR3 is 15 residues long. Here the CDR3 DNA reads TGTGCCAGCAGTTCGCCACAGGGTGGGAACACTGAAGCTTTCTTT. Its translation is CASSSPQGGNTEAFF.

The CDR3 spells CASSLSGGGTSGNNEQFF. The CDR3, as DNA: TGTGCCAGCAGTTTATCGGGAGGTGGGACTAGCGGGAACAATGAGCAGTTCTTC. This rearrangement joins TRBV28 to TRBJ2-1, with TRBD2 identical over 13 bases. The germline CDR1 and CDR2 sequences are MDHEN and SYDVKM. V trimming: 1 base; J trimming: 5 bases; junction bases outside the gene matches: 8. The CDR3 spans 18 residues. The variable domain in full, completed from reference TRBV28 and TRBJ2-1, reads DVKVTQSSRYLVKRTGEKVFLECVQDMDHENMFWYRQDPGLGLRLIYFSYDVKMKEKGDIPEGYSVSREKKERFSLILESASTNQTSMYLCASSLSGGGTSGNNEQFFGPGTRLTVL.

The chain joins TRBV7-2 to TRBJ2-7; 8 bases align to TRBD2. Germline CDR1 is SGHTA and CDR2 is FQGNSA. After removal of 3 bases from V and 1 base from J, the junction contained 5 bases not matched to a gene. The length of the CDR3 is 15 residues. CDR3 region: CASSFTGGPSYEQYF. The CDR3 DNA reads TGTGCCAGCAGCTTTACGGGAGGGCCGTCCTACGAGCAGTACTTC.

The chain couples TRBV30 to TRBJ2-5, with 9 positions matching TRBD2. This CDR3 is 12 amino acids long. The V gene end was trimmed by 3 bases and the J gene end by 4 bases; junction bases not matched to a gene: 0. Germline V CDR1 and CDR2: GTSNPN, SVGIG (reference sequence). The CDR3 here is CAWRLAGETQYF. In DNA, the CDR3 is TGTGCCTGGAGACTAGCGGGAGAGACCCAGTACTTC. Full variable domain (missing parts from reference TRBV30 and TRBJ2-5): SQTIHQWPATLVQPVGSPLSLECTVEGTSNPNLYWYRQAAGRGLQLLFYSVGIGQISSEVPQNLSASRPQDRQFILSSKKLLLSDSGFYLCAWRLAGETQYFGPGTRLLVL.

CDR3 sequence: CASSYGTTSYNEQFF. CDR3 sequence (DNA): TGTGCCAGCAGCTATGGGACTACCTCCTACAATGAGCAGTTCTTC. The chain combines TRBV2 with TRBJ2-1; TRBD2 aligns across 7 bases. The CDR3 covers 15 residues. Trimming cost V 6 bases and J 0 bases; bases outside gene matches: 5. Germline V gene lookup returns CDR1 SNHLY and CDR2 FYNNEI.

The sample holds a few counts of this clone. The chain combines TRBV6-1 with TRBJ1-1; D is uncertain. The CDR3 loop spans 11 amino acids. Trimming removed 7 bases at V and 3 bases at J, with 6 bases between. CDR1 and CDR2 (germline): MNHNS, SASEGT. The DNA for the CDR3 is TGTGCCAGCACCATTTACACTGAAGCTTTCTTT. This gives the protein CASTIYTEAFF.

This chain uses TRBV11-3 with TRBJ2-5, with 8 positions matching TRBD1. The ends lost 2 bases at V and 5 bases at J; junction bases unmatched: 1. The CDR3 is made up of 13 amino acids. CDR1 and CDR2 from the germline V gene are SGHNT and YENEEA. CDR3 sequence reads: CASSLRTGETQYF. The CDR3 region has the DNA TGTGCCAGCAGCTTAAGGACAGGGGAGACCCAGTACTTC.

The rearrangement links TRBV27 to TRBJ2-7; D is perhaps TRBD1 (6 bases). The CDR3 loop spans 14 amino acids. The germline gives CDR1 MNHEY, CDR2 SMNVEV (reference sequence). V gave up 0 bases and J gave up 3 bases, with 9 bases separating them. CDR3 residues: CASSLSGAYYEQYF. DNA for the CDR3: TGTGCCAGCAGTTTATCGGGGGCTTACTACGAGCAGTACTTC.

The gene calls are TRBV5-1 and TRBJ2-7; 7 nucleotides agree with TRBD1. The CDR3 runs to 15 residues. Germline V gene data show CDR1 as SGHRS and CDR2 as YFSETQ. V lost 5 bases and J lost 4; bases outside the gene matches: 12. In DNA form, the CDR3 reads TGCGCCAGCAGGCTACCGGGACAGCAAATTTACGAGCAGTACTTC. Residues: CASRLPGQQIYEQYF.

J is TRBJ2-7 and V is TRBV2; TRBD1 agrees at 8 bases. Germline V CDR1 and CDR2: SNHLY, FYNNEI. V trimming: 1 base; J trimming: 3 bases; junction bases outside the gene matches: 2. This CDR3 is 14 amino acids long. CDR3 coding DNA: TGTGCCAGCAGTGAAGGCAGGGGGCTCTACGAGCAGTACTTC. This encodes CASSEGRGLYEQYF.

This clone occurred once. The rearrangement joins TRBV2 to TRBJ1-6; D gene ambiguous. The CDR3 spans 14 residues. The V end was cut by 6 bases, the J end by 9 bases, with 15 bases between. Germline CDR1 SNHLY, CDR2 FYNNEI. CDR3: CASSASRDGSPLHF. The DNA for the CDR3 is TGTGCCAGCAGCGCCTCCCGGGATGGTTCACCCCTCCACTTT.